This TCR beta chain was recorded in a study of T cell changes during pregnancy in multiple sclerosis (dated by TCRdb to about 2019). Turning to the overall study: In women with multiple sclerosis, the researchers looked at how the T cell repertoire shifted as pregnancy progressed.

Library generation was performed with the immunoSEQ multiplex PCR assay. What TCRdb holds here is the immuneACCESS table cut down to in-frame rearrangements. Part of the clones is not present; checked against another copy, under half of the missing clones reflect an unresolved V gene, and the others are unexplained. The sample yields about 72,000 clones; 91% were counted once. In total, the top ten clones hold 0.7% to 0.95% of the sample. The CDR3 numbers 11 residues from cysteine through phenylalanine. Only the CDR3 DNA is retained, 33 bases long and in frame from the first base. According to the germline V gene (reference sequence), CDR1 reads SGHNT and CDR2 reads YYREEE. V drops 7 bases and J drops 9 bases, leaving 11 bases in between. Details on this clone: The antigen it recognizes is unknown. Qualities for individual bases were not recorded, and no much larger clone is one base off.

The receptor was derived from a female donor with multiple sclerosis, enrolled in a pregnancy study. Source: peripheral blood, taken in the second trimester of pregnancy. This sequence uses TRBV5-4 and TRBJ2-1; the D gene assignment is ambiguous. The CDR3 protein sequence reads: CASRSGGEQFF. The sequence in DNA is TGTGCCAGCCGATCCGGTGGTGAGCAGTTCTTC. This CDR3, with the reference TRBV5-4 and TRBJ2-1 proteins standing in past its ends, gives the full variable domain ETGVTQSPTHLIKTRGQQVTLRCSSQSGHNTVSWYQQALGQGPQFIFQYYREEENGRGNFPPRFSGLQFPNYSSELNVNALELDDSALYLCASRSGGEQFFGPGTRLTVL.